This T cell receptor (beta chain) was recorded in a study of tumor-infiltrating lymphocytes in primary liver carcinoma. As for the study in general: Maximum tumor diameters ranged from about 4.2 to 11 cm, stage T1-T3 N0M0.

This clonotype was detected only a few times. Its antigen is unidentified. One end of the junction is discordant with germline, which a read error may explain. Broader study findings: Tumor top-250-clone fractions significantly exceeded those of blood (p = 0.039).

Joint extraction of RNA and DNA used 20-30 mg of bulk tissue that was unsorted. Among the patients, all had chronic HBV infection and none had been treated. The researchers produced TCR beta cDNA from 400 to 650 ng total RNA with a constant-region primer. Researchers made the TCR beta libraries by running three nested multiplex PCR rounds with slightly modified ARM-PCR. MiXCR, applied by TCRdb to the multiplex PCR reads, yields one record per CDR3 protein. The sample includes 40,000 to 60,000 distinct CDR3 sequences, less than 75% of them seen just once. The clonotype comes from a man aged 40-49 years with primary liver carcinoma and hepatitis B virus infection. The sequencing input was liver tumor tissue from sampling region 5. Subset meaning: tumor region T5, tumor centre.

CDR3 in amino acids: CTWSPDGNQPQHF. The CDR3 region has the DNA TGTACCTGGAGTCCGGACGGCAATCAGCCCCAGCATTTT. The V and J genes are TRBV30 and TRBJ1-5; no clear D gene. The CDR3 runs 13 residues. Per germline, CDR1 GTSNPN and CDR2 SVGIG (reference sequence).